This T cell receptor (beta chain) derives from a study of post-analysis software for immune sequencing data. The CDR3 totals 10 residues. Germline-derived CDR1 and CDR2 are SQVTM and ANQGSEA. V shed 3 bases and J shed 15 bases, with 12 bases lying between them. Details on this clonotype: Antigen unknown.

Findings of the study overall: Diversity measured as normalized Chao1 was significantly lower in multiple sclerosis patients than in controls. In patients, TRBV5-6, TRBV5-1 and TRBV20-1 belonged to five or six TRBV segments found more frequently than in controls. Batch-matched samples strongly co-clustered by F measure.

TCR beta libraries were prepared from cDNA with unique molecular identifiers. The source material, roughly 0.9 to 11 million T cells, gave rise to roughly 500,000 cDNA molecules. From the PCR reads, TCRdb called clonotypes with MiXCR, one entry per CDR3 protein. The sample shows about 770,000 distinct CDR3 sequences, just over 45% of them seen only once. This sequence was found in a girl aged 5-17 years with multiple sclerosis. Sequencing was carried out using blood. V usage is TRBV29-1 and J usage is TRBJ2-1; D remains unclear. CDR3 sequence reads: CSVDRQPGFF. The CDR3 DNA reads as TGCAGCGTTGACCGGCAGCCCGGGTTCTTC.